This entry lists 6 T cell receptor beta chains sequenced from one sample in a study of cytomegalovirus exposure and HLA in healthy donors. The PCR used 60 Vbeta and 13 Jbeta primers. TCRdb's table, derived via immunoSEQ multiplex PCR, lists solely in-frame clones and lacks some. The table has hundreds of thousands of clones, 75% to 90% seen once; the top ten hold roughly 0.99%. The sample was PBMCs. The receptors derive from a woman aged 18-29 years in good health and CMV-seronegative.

CDR3 in DNA: TGCAGCGTTGAACGGGGCGGGAGACGCCCAGATACGCAGTATTTT. It specifies CSVERGGRRPDTQYF. The rearrangement uses TRBV29-1 and TRBJ2-3; 7 positions agree with TRBD2. V was pared by 2 bases and J by 4 bases, with 9 bases of the junction left unmatched. This CDR3 contains 15 residues. Germline V lookup: CDR1 SQVTM, CDR2 ANQGSEA.

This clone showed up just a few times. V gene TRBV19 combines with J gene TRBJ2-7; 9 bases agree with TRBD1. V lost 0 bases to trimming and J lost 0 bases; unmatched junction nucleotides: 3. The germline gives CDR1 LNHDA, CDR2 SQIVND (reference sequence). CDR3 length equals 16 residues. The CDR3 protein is CASSIDGQGLSYEQYF. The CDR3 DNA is TGTGCCAGTAGTATAGATGGACAGGGGCTCTCCTACGAGCAGTACTTC.

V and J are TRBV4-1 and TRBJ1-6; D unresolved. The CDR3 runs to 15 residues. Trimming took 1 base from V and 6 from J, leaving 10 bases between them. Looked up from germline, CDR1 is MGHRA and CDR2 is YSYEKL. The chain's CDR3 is CASSQAGFINSPLHF. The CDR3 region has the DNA TGCGCCAGCAGCCAAGCAGGCTTCATTAATTCACCCCTCCACTTT.

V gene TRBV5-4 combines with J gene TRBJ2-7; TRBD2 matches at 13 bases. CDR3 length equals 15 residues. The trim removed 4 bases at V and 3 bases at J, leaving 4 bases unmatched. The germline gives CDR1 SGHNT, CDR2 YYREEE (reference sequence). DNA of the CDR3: TGTGCCAGCAGCCCAAGGACTAGCGGGAGCTACGAGCAGTACTTC. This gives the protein CASSPRTSGSYEQYF.

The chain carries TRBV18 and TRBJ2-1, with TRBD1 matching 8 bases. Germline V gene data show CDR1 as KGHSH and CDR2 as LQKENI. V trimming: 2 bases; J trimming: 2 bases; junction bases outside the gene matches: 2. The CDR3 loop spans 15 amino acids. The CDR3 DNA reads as TGTGCCAGCTCACCAACGGACAGGGCCTACAATGAGCAGTTCTTC. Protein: CASSPTDRAYNEQFF.

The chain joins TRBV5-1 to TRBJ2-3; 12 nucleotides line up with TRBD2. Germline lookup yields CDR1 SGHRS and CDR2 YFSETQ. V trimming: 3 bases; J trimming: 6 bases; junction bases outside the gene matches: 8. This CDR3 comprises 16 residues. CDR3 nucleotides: TGCGCCAGCAGCTGGGGTACTAGCGGGGGGATGGATACGCAGTATTTT. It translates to CASSWGTSGGMDTQYF. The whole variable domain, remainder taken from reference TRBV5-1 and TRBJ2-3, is KAGVTQTPRYLIKTRGQQVTLSCSPISGHRSVSWYQQTPGQGLQFLFEYFSETQRNKGNFPGRFSGRQFSNSRSEMNVSTLELGDSALYLCASSWGTSGGMDTQYFGPGTRLTVL.